What follows are 15 T cell receptor beta chains derived from one specimen sequenced in a study of neurological immune-mediated disorders. TCRdb used MiXCR to reprocess the 5' RACE reads, holding one entry per CDR3 protein. The repertoire holds over 90,000 distinct CDR3 sequences, with less than 14% as singletons. The time point here: longitudinal time-point 3. Source material: PBMCs. The receptors stem from a female donor with HTLV-1-associated myelopathy (HAM/TSP).

This clonotype was counted ten times or more. This sequence joins TRBV29-1 and TRBJ2-7, with a possible D match to TRBD2 (6 bases). The CDR3 loop spans 13 amino acids. Germline CDR1 is SQVTM and CDR2 is ANQGSEA. V gave up 6 bases and J gave up 3 bases, with 15 bases separating them. The CDR3 spells CSVALAGLYEQYF. The CDR3 DNA reads as TGCAGCGTCGCTCTCGCGGGACTCTACGAGCAGTACTTC.

This clonotype has a count of ten or more. The rearrangement uses TRBV20-1 and TRBJ2-7, with TRBD1 as a possible D gene (6 bases). The CDR3 extends over 13 amino acids. Germline values: CDR1 DFQATT, CDR2 SNEGSKA (reference sequence). The ends were cut back, 0 bases at V and 9 bases at J, with 15 bases in the middle. The CDR3 sequence: CSARDHNRVGQYF. DNA for the CDR3: TGCAGTGCTAGAGACCACAACAGGGTAGGGCAGTACTTC.

This clonotype was seen repeatedly, ten times or more. The chain carries TRBV10-3 and TRBJ1-5, with TRBD1 as a possible D gene (6 bases). This CDR3 comprises 13 residues. The V end was cut by 10 bases, the J end by 4 bases, with 14 bases between. CDR1 is ENHRY, CDR2 SYGVKD, per germline. The CDR3 protein is CASGGTGNQPQHF. In DNA form, the CDR3 reads TGTGCCAGTGGGGGCACAGGAAATCAGCCCCAGCATTTT.

This clonotype was seen at least ten times. The chain uses TRBV4-1 and TRBJ1-3; D gene uncertain. There are 17 residues in the CDR3. Germline assignment: CDR1 MGHRA and CDR2 YSYEKL. Trimming stripped 1 base from V and 0 bases from J, with 13 bases between. This CDR3 reads CASSQVSGRSSGNTIYF. The CDR3 region has the DNA TGCGCCAGCAGCCAAGTATCCGGACGGAGCTCTGGAAACACCATATATTTT.

This clonotype was seen repeatedly, ten times or more. The DNA for the CDR3 is TGCAGTGCTAGCGGGGCATCTAGCAATCAGCCCCAGCATTTT. Encoded protein: CSASGASSNQPQHF. The chain is built from TRBV20-1 and TRBJ1-5, with D tentatively TRBD1 (5 bases). The CDR3 runs to 14 residues. The germline CDR1 and CDR2 sequences are DFQATT and SNEGSKA (reference sequence). Trimming cost V 3 bases and J 0 bases, with 9 bases left between them.

This clonotype was recorded many times. This sequence joins TRBV5-6 and TRBJ2-2, with D tentatively TRBD1 (5 bases). V dropped 0 bases and J dropped 4 bases, with 13 bases sitting between them. The CDR3 has 16 amino acids. Germline lookup yields CDR1 SGHDT and CDR2 YYEEEE. The CDR3 is CASSLVARDPTGELFF. The DNA for the CDR3 is TGTGCCAGCAGCTTGGTAGCCAGGGATCCCACCGGGGAGCTGTTTTTT.

This chain joins TRBV7-2 and TRBJ2-7; D gene ambiguous. Germline V gives CDR1 SGHTA, CDR2 FQGNSA. Trimming shortened V by 1 base and J by 6 bases, and 13 bases separated the two germline ends. CDR3 length: 14 amino acids. Here the CDR3 DNA reads TGTGCCAGCAGCTTAGGTCTCGAGACGGGCGAGCAGTACTTC. This sequence encodes CASSLGLETGEQYF.

This clonotype came up many times. This rearrangement joins TRBV18 to TRBJ2-1; D ambiguous. The CDR3 is made up of 13 amino acids. V was clipped by 3 bases and J by 5 bases, with 8 bases between them. CDR1 and CDR2 (germline): KGHSH, LQKENI. This CDR3 is CASSPGSHNEQFF. The CDR3 DNA sequence: TGTGCCAGCTCACCGGGATCGCACAATGAGCAGTTCTTC.

Comment on this clonotype: A single base separates this from a much larger clone, so it may be a read error. This chain connects TRBV5-1 to TRBJ2-6; 10 bases map to TRBD1. Germline V gene lookup returns CDR1 SGHRS and CDR2 YFSETQ. The CDR3 extends over 16 amino acids. CDR3 residues: CASTLGQGTGTNVLTF. In nucleotides, the CDR3 is TGCGCCAGCACCCTGGGACAGGGGACTGGGACCAACGTCCTGACTTTC.

In this sample, this clonotype turned up many times. The chain uses TRBV6-6 and TRBJ2-1, with D hard to call. The CDR3 spans 13 residues. Trimming left V 10 bases short and J 5 bases short, with 15 bases between. Germline V gene lookup returns CDR1 MNHNY and CDR2 SVGAGI (reference sequence). The CDR3 loop is CAIRTIQNNEQFF. In nucleotides, the CDR3 is TGTGCCATCCGGACGATCCAAAACAATGAGCAGTTCTTC.

This clonotype was seen at least ten times. Written as DNA, the CDR3 is TGTGCCAGCAGGATGTTCCCTGGGCCCCAGCATTTT. It is translated as CASRMFPGPQHF. The chain uses TRBV6-1 and TRBJ1-5; D ambiguous. Germline CDR1 and CDR2: MNHNS and SASEGT. The CDR3 is made up of 12 amino acids. Trimming left V 6 bases short and J 9 bases short, with 12 bases between.

V usage is TRBV18 and J usage is TRBJ2-4; TRBD1 or TRBD2 may be the D gene (5 bases each). Deletions cut 0 bases from V and 3 bases from J, with 9 bases between. The CDR3 spans 15 residues. Germline V gene lookup returns CDR1 KGHSH and CDR2 LQKENI. The DNA for the CDR3 is TGTGCCAGCTCACCACCAGGGACGGACAAAAACATTCAGTACTTC. Encoded protein: CASSPPGTDKNIQYF.

This chain joins TRBV5-6 and TRBJ2-7; 11 bases are a match to TRBD1. The J segment lost 6 bases and the V segment lost 9 bases, leaving 14 bases of the junction unmatched. Per germline, CDR1 SGHDT and CDR2 YYEEEE. The CDR3 length is 15 residues. Written as DNA, the CDR3 is TGTGCCAACAGAAGGGACAGGGGGACGATATCCGAGCAGTACTTC. This sequence encodes CANRRDRGTISEQYF.

This clonotype has at least ten counts. This chain links TRBV5-1 with TRBJ2-1, with 10 positions matching TRBD2. In germline, CDR1 is SGHRS, CDR2 YFSETQ. This CDR3 is built from 16 residues. The junction had 14 bases not matched to a gene; V was cut back by 4 bases and J by 10 bases. In nucleotides, the CDR3 is TGCGCCAGCAGCCCCGGGGTAGCGGGGGGCCAGGGGGAGCAGTTCTTC. Protein product: CASSPGVAGGQGEQFF. Full variable domain (rest looked up from reference TRBV5-1 and TRBJ2-1): KAGVTQTPRYLIKTRGQQVTLSCSPISGHRSVSWYQQTPGQGLQFLFEYFSETQRNKGNFPGRFSGRQFSNSRSEMNVSTLELGDSALYLCASSPGVAGGQGEQFFGPGTRLTVL.

In this sample, this clonotype turned up many times. The V gene is TRBV10-2, the J gene TRBJ2-1; D ambiguous. V dropped 7 bases and J dropped 9 bases, with 10 bases sitting between them. This CDR3 spans 11 amino acids. Germline CDR1 and CDR2: WSHSY and SAAADI. CDR3 sequence: CASNFESEQFF. The CDR3 DNA reads TGCGCCAGCAACTTTGAGAGTGAGCAGTTCTTC.